One sample yielded the 22 T cell receptor beta chains listed below, sequenced in a study of monozygotic twins with cystic fibrosis. The repertoire was sequenced with immunoSEQ multiplex PCR; TCRdb's copy has only in-frame clones and lacks some. Among fewer than 25,000 clones listed, 80% to 90% were seen once. Material: blood. These receptors all stem from a young woman with cystic fibrosis.

This chain uses TRBV6-1 with TRBJ2-3, with unresolved D. Germline-derived CDR1 and CDR2 are MNHNS and SASEGT. The length of the CDR3 is 15 residues. Trimming shortened V by 5 bases and J by 1 base, and 13 bases separated the two germline ends. CDR3 protein: CASSSYLRGTDTQYF. DNA of the CDR3: TGTGCCAGCAGTTCATACCTTAGGGGCACAGATACGCAGTATTTT.

The chain combines TRBV7-2 with TRBJ2-1, with 7 bases identical to TRBD2. The length of the CDR3 is 14 residues. J gave up 3 bases and V 5 bases, and 4 bases lay outside the gene matches. Germline-derived CDR1 and CDR2 are SGHTA and FQGNSA. The CDR3 DNA sequence: TGTGCCAGCAGCACCCGGGGGGTCTACAATGAGCAGTTCTTC. This translates into CASSTRGVYNEQFF.

V is TRBV6-1 and J is TRBJ2-5; a possible D gene is TRBD2 (5 bases). Trimming removed 7 bases at V and 5 bases at J, with 20 bases between. The CDR3 is 15 amino acids. Germline V gene data show CDR1 as MNHNS and CDR2 as SASEGT. DNA of the CDR3: TGTGCCAGCAACGCGGACTTCTCCCTAGGGGAGACCCAGTACTTC. Its translation is CASNADFSLGETQYF.

V is TRBV19 and J is TRBJ1-4; D call uncertain. V dropped 11 bases and J dropped 4 bases, with 17 bases sitting between them. There are 14 residues in the CDR3. Germline V gene data show CDR1 as LNHDA and CDR2 as SQIVND (reference sequence). CDR3 sequence reads: CAVASYGDNEKLFF. In nucleotides, the CDR3 is TGTGCCGTCGCGTCCTATGGGGATAATGAAAAACTGTTTTTT.

The V gene is TRBV19, the J gene TRBJ2-3; D uncertain. Deletions cut 1 base from V and 2 bases from J, with 4 bases between. The germline CDR1 and CDR2 sequences are LNHDA and SQIVND (reference sequence). The CDR3 length is 13 residues. This CDR3 is CASSIANTDTQYF. The CDR3 DNA reads as TGTGCCAGTAGTATAGCTAACACAGATACGCAGTATTTT.

This clone was seen just once. The chain combines TRBV9 with TRBJ2-6; a possible D gene is TRBD2 (5 bases). CDR1 and CDR2 from the germline V gene are SGDLS and YYNGEE. The CDR3 is 17 amino acids. Trimming took off 0 bases at V and 0 bases at J, with 10 bases between the two ends. Here the CDR3 reads CASSVVRGLSGANVLTF. The CDR3 nucleotides are TGTGCCAGCAGCGTAGTTCGAGGACTCTCTGGGGCCAACGTCCTGACTTTC.

This chain joins TRBV6-4 and TRBJ1-2, with a tentative D call TRBD1 (5 bases). Germline CDR1 MRHNA, CDR2 SNTAGT. The CDR3 is made up of 12 amino acids. The V and J ends lost 6 bases and 7 bases respectively, with 12 bases between them. This CDR3 is CASSPGGGGYTF. The CDR3 nucleotides are TGTGCCAGCAGCCCCGGGGGAGGTGGCTACACCTTC.

The V gene is TRBV9, the J gene TRBJ2-1; 7 bases are a match to TRBD2. Germline values: CDR1 SGDLS, CDR2 YYNGEE. The CDR3 is 14 amino acids. The trim removed 4 bases at V and 6 bases at J, leaving 7 bases unmatched. This CDR3 reads CASSPSGNFNEQFF. The CDR3 coding sequence is TGTGCCAGCAGCCCTAGCGGAAACTTCAATGAGCAGTTCTTC.

This clone is labeled large. The chain employs TRBV4-1 and TRBJ1-6, with D tentatively TRBD1 (5 bases). The germline V gene encodes CDR1 MGHRA and CDR2 YSYEKL. The CDR3 is 14 residues long. Trimming cost V 6 bases and J 7 bases, with 13 bases left between them. In DNA form, the CDR3 reads TGCGCCAGCAGTAGGGGACCGGGAAATTCACCCCTCCACTTT. Translated: CASSRGPGNSPLHF.

Only a few counts were recorded for this clone. The V gene is TRBV19, the J gene TRBJ2-1; D is possibly TRBD2 (6 bases). The CDR3 runs to 14 residues. The germline V and J ends were trimmed by 1 base and 6 bases, with 10 bases remaining between them. Per the germline V gene, CDR1 is LNHDA and CDR2 is SQIVND (reference sequence). The chain's CDR3 is CASSIARGANEQFF. The CDR3 nucleotides read TGTGCCAGTAGTATAGCGCGGGGAGCCAATGAGCAGTTCTTC. Based on the CDR3 plus reference TRBV19 and TRBJ2-1, the full variable domain is DGGITQSPKYLFRKEGQNVTLSCEQNLNHDAMYWYRQDPGQGLRLIYYSQIVNDFQKGDIAEGYSVSREKKESFPLTVTSAQKNPTAFYLCASSIARGANEQFFGPGTRLTVL.

The chain couples TRBV5-6 to TRBJ2-2, with TRBD2 matching over 8 bases. Germline V gene lookup returns CDR1 SGHDT and CDR2 YYEEEE. This CDR3 spans 18 amino acids. Trimming took 3 bases from V and 5 from J; bases not matched to a gene: 15. DNA of the CDR3: TGTGCCAGCAGCTCTCCCACGACGGGGGGGCGAAATACCGGGGAGCTGTTTTTT. This codes for CASSSPTTGGRNTGELFF.

V gene TRBV5-8 combines with J gene TRBJ2-1; the D call may be TRBD1 or TRBD2 (5 bases each). Germline V gene sequence: CDR1 SGHTS, CDR2 YDEGEE. Trimming removed 3 bases from V and 3 bases from J, with 19 bases in between. The CDR3 loop spans 17 amino acids. The CDR3 coding sequence is TGTGCCAGCAGCTACGTCGCCGGGACGTTTAGCTACAATGAGCAGTTCTTC. It encodes CASSYVAGTFSYNEQFF.

The chain joins TRBV4-1 to TRBJ1-1; D may be TRBD1 (5 bases). The CDR3 sequence is 14 residues long. V was pared by 1 base and J by 5 bases, with 11 bases between. The germline V gene encodes CDR1 MGHRA and CDR2 YSYEKL. The CDR3 nucleotides read TGCGCCAGCAGCCAAGTGGGGCTGGGGACTGAAGCTTTCTTT. It translates to CASSQVGLGTEAFF.

This clone was seen only a few times. The rearrangement uses TRBV2 and TRBJ1-2; tentatively, D is TRBD1 (6 bases). Germline loops: CDR1 SNHLY, CDR2 FYNNEI. Trimming took 7 bases from V and 5 from J, leaving 17 bases between them. The CDR3 length is 14 residues. The CDR3: CASTTGISLYGYTF. CDR3 coding DNA: TGTGCCAGCACTACAGGGATATCCCTATATGGCTACACCTTC.

V and J are TRBV11-2 and TRBJ1-2, with D uncertain. Trimming removed 0 bases at V and 4 bases at J, with 12 bases between. In germline, CDR1 is SGHAT, CDR2 FQNNGV. The CDR3 spans 15 residues. The CDR3 sequence: CASSLEAGVAYGYTF. The CDR3, as DNA: TGTGCCAGCAGCTTAGAGGCGGGAGTAGCCTATGGCTACACCTTC.

This clone has only one observation. The genes are TRBV14 and TRBJ2-3, with D tentatively TRBD1 or TRBD2 (5 bases each). The V gene lost 5 bases and the J gene lost 8 bases, with 11 bases spanning the gap. Germline V lookup: CDR1 SGHDN, CDR2 FVKESK. The CDR3 covers 12 residues. Written as DNA, the CDR3 is TGTGCCAGCAGCGCCATCGGGGCTACGCAGTATTTT. This codes for CASSAIGATQYF. The entire variable domain, with the rest obtained from reference TRBV14 and TRBJ2-3, is as follows: EAGVTQFPSHSVIEKGQTVTLRCDPISGHDNLYWYRRVMGKEIKFLLHFVKESKQDESGMPNNRFLAERTGGTYSTLKVQPAELEDSGVYFCASSAIGATQYFGPGTRLTVL.

The chain combines TRBV6-5 with TRBJ2-1; no definite D call. This CDR3 region has 13 residues. CDR1 and CDR2 (germline): MNHEY, SVGAGI. V lost 6 bases and J 8 bases, leaving 14 bases between the germline ends. Written as DNA, the CDR3 is TGTGCCAGCAGACAAAGCCTTAACTATGAGCAGTTCTTC. This encodes CASRQSLNYEQFF.

The CDR3: CASSQDWPMNTEAFF. In nucleotides, the CDR3 is TGCGCCAGCAGCCAAGATTGGCCTATGAACACTGAAGCTTTCTTT. This sequence joins TRBV4-1 and TRBJ1-1; D call uncertain. In germline, CDR1 is MGHRA, CDR2 YSYEKL. The length of the CDR3 is 15 residues. Trimming removed 0 bases from V and 0 bases from J, with 8 bases in between.

The chain links TRBV5-1 to TRBJ2-1; D remains unclear. Trimming took off 4 bases at V and 0 bases at J, with 14 bases between the two ends. Germline CDR1 and CDR2: SGHRS and YFSETQ. The CDR3 runs to 16 residues. The CDR3 spells CASSQVNRYSYNEQFF. Written as DNA, the CDR3 is TGCGCCAGCAGCCAAGTTAACCGATACTCCTACAATGAGCAGTTCTTC. The variable domain in full, completed from reference TRBV5-1 and TRBJ2-1, reads KAGVTQTPRYLIKTRGQQVTLSCSPISGHRSVSWYQQTPGQGLQFLFEYFSETQRNKGNFPGRFSGRQFSNSRSEMNVSTLELGDSALYLCASSQVNRYSYNEQFFGPGTRLTVL.

This chain connects TRBV18 to TRBJ1-4, with 7 bases fitting TRBD1. This CDR3 region has 15 residues. Germline trimming cut 3 bases from V and 5 bases from J; bases unmatched to any gene: 6. CDR1 and CDR2 from the germline V gene are KGHSH and LQKENI. This chain's CDR3 is CASSPQQGKNEKLFF. The CDR3 DNA reads TGTGCCAGCTCACCCCAACAGGGGAAGAATGAAAAACTGTTTTTT.

V gene TRBV7-9 combines with J gene TRBJ2-5, with D perhaps TRBD1 (5 bases). The V end lost 5 bases, the J end lost 5 bases, and 12 bases lay between the germline ends. CDR1 and CDR2 from the germline V gene are SEHNR and FQNEAQ (reference sequence). This CDR3 has 13 residues. The CDR3 spells CASSQGRGETQYF. The DNA of the CDR3 is TGTGCCAGCAGCCAGGGCCGTGGGGAGACCCAGTACTTC.

V gene TRBV7-6 combines with J gene TRBJ2-1, with 10 bases fitting TRBD1. Germline trimming cut 1 base from V and 5 bases from J; bases unmatched to any gene: 2. Germline CDR1 reads SGHVS; CDR2 reads FNYEAQ. The CDR3 is 15 residues long. The CDR3 protein is CASSLVGQGNNEQFF. CDR3 in DNA: TGTGCCAGCAGCTTAGTGGGACAGGGGAACAATGAGCAGTTCTTC.